The 24 T cell receptor beta chains below were found in one sample sequenced in a study of immune cell composition in non-small cell lung cancer (dated by TCRdb to the late 2010s). The library was prepared using the immunoSEQ multiplex PCR assay. Entries here come from immuneACCESS through TCRdb and include only in-frame sequences with V and J called. Some clones fail to appear in such tables; in the studies checked, an unresolved V gene covers under half of the shortfall, and the cause of the remainder is unknown. This sample has several thousand clones in its table, and around 77% of those were observed once. The ten top clones hold roughly a tenth of the sample. Sample: lung tumor tissue. The receptors stem from a human donor with non-small cell lung cancer.

This clone was seen only a few times. This rearrangement joins TRBV5-1 to TRBJ2-1; 11 positions agree with TRBD2. CDR3 length: 15 amino acids. The V and J ends lost 4 bases and 7 bases, in that order; junction bases with no gene match: 7. Per the germline V gene, CDR1 is SGHRS and CDR2 is YFSETQ. The CDR3 region is CASSLAGGRQNEQFF. CDR3 DNA: TGCGCCAGCAGCCTAGCGGGGGGCAGGCAAAATGAGCAGTTCTTC.

V usage is TRBV27 and J usage is TRBJ1-2; 8 bases fit TRBD1. Germline CDR1 reads MNHEY; CDR2 reads SMNVEV (reference sequence). There are 15 residues in the CDR3. The ends lost 10 bases at V and 8 bases at J; junction bases unmatched: 18. The chain's CDR3 is CATFTQGDHPRGYTF. In DNA form, the CDR3 reads TGTGCCACCTTTACACAGGGGGATCACCCCCGCGGCTACACCTTC.

The chain uses TRBV6-1 and TRBJ1-4; D ambiguous. This CDR3 comprises 16 residues. Germline CDR1 is MNHNS and CDR2 is SASEGT. Trimming took 0 bases from V and 0 from J, leaving 8 bases between them. Here the CDR3 reads CASSEAGVATNEKLFF. In nucleotides, the CDR3 is TGTGCCAGCAGTGAAGCGGGAGTTGCAACTAATGAAAAACTGTTTTTT.

The V and J genes are TRBV27 and TRBJ2-7; 8 bases match TRBD2. Trimming took 8 bases from V and 5 from J; bases not matched to a gene: 11. This CDR3 is 14 amino acids long. CDR1 and CDR2 (germline): MNHEY, SMNVEV (reference sequence). CDR3 DNA sequence: TGTGCCAGCGGACTGGGCCGGGGGGGAGACGAGCAGTACTTC. Its protein is CASGLGRGGDEQYF.

This chain uses TRBV7-2 with TRBJ2-7; 7 nucleotides agree with TRBD1. Germline V gene lookup returns CDR1 SGHTA and CDR2 FQGNSA. The CDR3 loop spans 13 amino acids. V dropped 5 bases and J dropped 2; count of bases not matched to a gene: 3. The CDR3 loop is CASSRGQTYEQYF. DNA of the CDR3: TGTGCCAGCAGCCGGGGACAGACCTACGAGCAGTACTTC. Full variable domain (missing parts from reference TRBV7-2 and TRBJ2-7): GAGVSQSPSNKVTEKGKDVELRCDPISGHTALYWYRQSLGQGLEFLIYFQGNSAPDKSGLPSDRFSAERTGGSVSTLTIQRTQQEDSAVYLCASSRGQTYEQYFGPGTRLTVT.

The rearrangement links TRBV27 to TRBJ2-3; tentatively, D is TRBD2 (7 bases). Between the trimmed V and J ends, which lost 4 bases and 6 bases, there was a span of 20 bases. Germline CDR1 reads MNHEY; CDR2 reads SMNVEV (reference sequence). CDR3 length: 16 amino acids. The CDR3 is CASSYRGGETRDTQYF. CDR3 nucleotides: TGTGCCAGCAGTTATAGGGGGGGTGAAACGAGGGATACGCAGTATTTT.

The rearrangement joins TRBV7-8 to TRBJ1-5, with D tentatively TRBD1 (6 bases). Between the trimmed V and J ends, which lost 1 base and 4 bases, there was a span of 8 bases. CDR1 and CDR2 (germline): SGHVS, FQNEAQ. The length of the CDR3 is 14 residues. This CDR3 is CASSLGQANQPQHF. CDR3 nucleotides: TGTGCCAGCAGCTTAGGACAGGCTAATCAGCCCCAGCATTTT.

V usage is TRBV27 and J usage is TRBJ2-7; 7 bases line up with TRBD2. The length of the CDR3 is 13 residues. V lost 3 bases, J lost 3 bases, and 2 bases stayed unmatched. Germline CDR1 MNHEY, CDR2 SMNVEV (reference sequence). For the CDR3, the DNA is TGTGCCAGCAGTTTCGCGGGAGTCTACGAGCAGTACTTC. Residues: CASSFAGVYEQYF.

The rearrangement uses TRBV25-1 and TRBJ2-2; D is uncertain. Trimming removed 4 bases at V and 5 bases at J, with 8 bases between. The CDR3 runs to 13 residues. Germline CDR1 is MGHDK and CDR2 is SYGVNS. CDR3 DNA sequence: TGTGCCAGCAGTGTATTTACAACCGGGGAGCTGTTTTTT. The encoded protein is CASSVFTTGELFF.

This clone was observed a handful of times. J is TRBJ1-3 and V is TRBV11-3; the D is unclear. V was trimmed by 0 bases and J by 14 bases, leaving 11 bases between them. Germline values: CDR1 SGHNT, CDR2 YENEEA. There are 12 residues in the CDR3. The CDR3 DNA sequence: TGTGCCAGCAGCTTAGATTCTGGAGCAGTATATTTT. This translates into CASSLDSGAVYF.

This chain uses TRBV28 with TRBJ1-5, with D maybe TRBD1 (6 bases). The germline gives CDR1 MDHEN, CDR2 SYDVKM. The CDR3 has 14 amino acids. Trimming removed 6 bases at V and 6 bases at J, with 15 bases between. Here the CDR3 DNA reads TGTGCCAGCAGGTCCGGGACAAAAAGTCAGCCCCAGCATTTT. Protein sequence: CASRSGTKSQPQHF.

The chain carries TRBV14 and TRBJ2-1, with a weak D call TRBD2 (6 bases). Germline CDR1 SGHDN, CDR2 FVKESK. The CDR3 is 15 residues long. Trimming took off 5 bases at V and 8 bases at J, with 19 bases between the two ends. CDR3 amino acids: CASSSGTPPVDEQFF. The CDR3 DNA sequence: TGTGCCAGCAGCTCCGGGACTCCGCCCGTAGATGAGCAGTTCTTC.

The chain joins TRBV10-2 to TRBJ1-5; maybe TRBD1 (5 bases). V shed 2 bases and J shed 8 bases, with 10 bases lying between them. This CDR3 has 13 residues. Germline V lookup: CDR1 WSHSY, CDR2 SAAADI. CDR3 region: CASSEARAKPQHF. CDR3 DNA: TGCGCCAGCAGTGAGGCCAGGGCAAAGCCCCAGCATTTT.

This clone showed up just a few times. The chain has TRBV19 and TRBJ1-2, with TRBD1 identical over 8 bases. Unmatched junction bases numbered 2, after V lost 8 bases and J lost 6 bases. The CDR3 extends over 11 amino acids. CDR1 LNHDA and CDR2 SQIVND come from the germline V gene (reference sequence). The chain's CDR3 is CASATGDGYTF. CDR3 nucleotides: TGTGCCAGTGCGACAGGGGATGGCTACACCTTC.

In its sample, this clone was seen once. V usage is TRBV7-6 and J usage is TRBJ2-3; D is undetermined. CDR1 is SGHVS, CDR2 FNYEAQ, per germline. V dropped 3 bases and J dropped 0 bases, with 10 bases sitting between them. The CDR3 extends over 15 amino acids. The DNA for the CDR3 is TGTGCCAGCAGCTTGGGCTACCTTAGCACAGATACGCAGTATTTT. Protein product: CASSLGYLSTDTQYF.

The rearrangement links TRBV18 to TRBJ1-2; D uncertain. The V gene lost 2 bases and the J gene lost 0 bases, with 7 bases spanning the gap. The CDR3 has 14 amino acids. The germline gives CDR1 KGHSH, CDR2 LQKENI. The CDR3 sequence is CASSPDSTNYGYTF. In nucleotides, the CDR3 is TGTGCCAGCTCACCAGATAGTACTAACTATGGCTACACCTTC.

This clone was detected only a few times. This rearrangement joins TRBV6-5 to TRBJ2-5; D may be TRBD1 (5 bases). The CDR3 covers 15 residues. Germline lookup yields CDR1 MNHEY and CDR2 SVGAGI. The CDR3 sequence is CATRQRGVLQETQYF. CDR3 bases: TGTGCTACACGACAGCGTGGTGTTTTACAAGAGACCCAGTACTTC.

The rearrangement links TRBV5-4 to TRBJ1-6, with D perhaps TRBD1 (5 bases). The CDR3 totals 15 residues. V lost 4 bases, J lost 5 bases, and 13 bases lay in between. Germline-derived CDR1 and CDR2 are SGHNT and YYREEE (reference sequence). DNA of the CDR3: TGTGCCAGCAGCGCCCAGGGAGGAAATAATTCACCCCTCCACTTT. Protein: CASSAQGGNNSPLHF.

The V gene is TRBV25-1, the J gene TRBJ2-7, with TRBD1 matching over 7 bases. V gave up 5 bases and J gave up 3 bases; unmatched junction bases: 1. CDR3 length: 12 residues. Germline V gives CDR1 MGHDK, CDR2 SYGVNS. CDR3 coding DNA: TGTGCCAGCAGTAGACAGGGCTACGAGCAGTACTTC. It specifies CASSRQGYEQYF.

This clone came up once. The J gene is TRBJ2-2, the V gene TRBV6-5; D is unresolved. The CDR3 sequence is 13 residues long. V lost 1 base to trimming and J lost 3 bases, with 3 bases between them. Germline CDR1 reads MNHEY; CDR2 reads SVGAGI. CDR3 nucleotide sequence: TGTGCCAGCAGTTACTTATACACCGGGGAGCTGTTTTTT. Translating gives CASSYLYTGELFF.

V usage is TRBV5-6 and J usage is TRBJ1-5, with 10 bases matching TRBD1. V lost 6 bases, J lost 3 bases, and 18 bases stayed unmatched. This CDR3 spans 19 amino acids. Germline V gives CDR1 SGHDT, CDR2 YYEEEE. The CDR3 bases are TGTGCCAGCACCATTGGGGGGACAGGGGTTTATAGTATCAATCAGCCCCAGCATTTT. This sequence encodes CASTIGGTGVYSINQPQHF.

This clone has a single count. The V gene is TRBV4-2, the J gene TRBJ2-1; tentative D call: TRBD1 (5 bases). V was pared by 0 bases and J by 7 bases, with 10 bases between. This CDR3 contains 14 residues. CDR1 and CDR2 (germline): LGHNA, YNFKEQ. The chain's CDR3 is CASSQDGASNEQFF. Here the CDR3 DNA reads TGTGCCAGCAGCCAAGATGGGGCTTCGAATGAGCAGTTCTTC.

This clone showed up just once. The chain has TRBV7-6 and TRBJ2-7; 9 bases fit TRBD1. Per the germline V gene, CDR1 is SGHVS and CDR2 is FNYEAQ. This CDR3 spans 14 amino acids. V shed 10 bases and J 3 bases; nucleotides not matched to a gene: 10. CDR3 bases: TGTGCCATCTTCTCCTGGGACAGGGACTACGAGCAGTACTTC. The encoded protein is CAIFSWDRDYEQYF.

V is TRBV6-5 and J is TRBJ1-2; D remains ambiguous. Germline V gene data show CDR1 as MNHEY and CDR2 as SVGAGI. This CDR3 is built from 12 residues. V was clipped by 6 bases and J by 8 bases, with 13 bases between them. In nucleotides, the CDR3 is TGTGCCAGCAGCGCACCGCGCATCGGCTACACCTTC. This sequence encodes CASSAPRIGYTF.